This T cell receptor beta chain was sequenced in a study of T cell repertoires in cytomegalovirus infection. Study-level background: Signatures in public TCR beta sequences pointed to both CMV infection and matching HLA type.

V was shortened by 5 bases and J by 6 bases, with 10 bases between the two germline ends. This CDR3 spans 13 amino acids. Per the germline V gene, CDR1 is SGHAT and CDR2 is FQNNGV. TCRdb re-analysed the reads in MiXCR, keeping a single row per CDR3 protein. The table has over 85,000 distinct CDR3 sequences, approximately 15% seen once. This chain links TRBV11-2 with TRBJ2-2; possibly TRBD1 for D (6 bases). The sample consisted of PBMCs. The receptor was isolated from a human donor in good health (CMV status not recorded). Some clones in this sample may be carry-over from other donors' samples. CDR3 protein: CASSPTGPGELFF. DNA of the CDR3: TGTGCCAGCAGCCCCACAGGGCCCGGGGAGCTGTTTTTT. Full variable domain (outside the CDR3, taken from reference TRBV11-2 and TRBJ2-2): EAGVAQSPRYKIIEKRQSVAFWCNPISGHATLYWYQQILGQGPKLLIQFQNNGVVDDSQLPKDRFSAERLKGVDSTLKIQPAKLEDSAVYLCASSPTGPGELFFGEGSRLTVL.